This T cell receptor beta chain was found in a study of cytomegalovirus exposure and HLA in healthy donors. Study details: In an earlier analysis, approximately 120 million unique TCR beta sequences were found from about 179 million T cells. General observations from the study: Confirmation in vitro established that a few CMV-associated chains were specific for CMV antigens.

These donors, healthy bone marrow donors, were studied. 60 Vbeta and 13 Jbeta primers were used in PCR. Only in-frame clones appear in the TCRdb table, and some are missing; sequencing was by immunoSEQ multiplex PCR. The repertoire holds 100,000 or so clones, with 60% to 85% as singletons. Sample share makes this clone medium-sized. Its antigen is as yet unknown. Trimming shortened V by 3 bases and J by 5 bases, and 8 bases separated the two germline ends. The CDR3 is made up of 13 amino acids. Germline V gene data show CDR1 as SGHNT and CDR2 as YYREEE (reference sequence). Sequenced input: PBMCs. This clonotype was obtained from a man younger than 45 in good health and CMV-seropositive. The genes are TRBV5-4 and TRBJ1-4; tentative D call: TRBD1 (6 bases). For the CDR3, the DNA is TGTGCCAGCAGCTCAGGGGTGAATGAAAAACTGTTTTTT. Its protein is CASSSGVNEKLFF.